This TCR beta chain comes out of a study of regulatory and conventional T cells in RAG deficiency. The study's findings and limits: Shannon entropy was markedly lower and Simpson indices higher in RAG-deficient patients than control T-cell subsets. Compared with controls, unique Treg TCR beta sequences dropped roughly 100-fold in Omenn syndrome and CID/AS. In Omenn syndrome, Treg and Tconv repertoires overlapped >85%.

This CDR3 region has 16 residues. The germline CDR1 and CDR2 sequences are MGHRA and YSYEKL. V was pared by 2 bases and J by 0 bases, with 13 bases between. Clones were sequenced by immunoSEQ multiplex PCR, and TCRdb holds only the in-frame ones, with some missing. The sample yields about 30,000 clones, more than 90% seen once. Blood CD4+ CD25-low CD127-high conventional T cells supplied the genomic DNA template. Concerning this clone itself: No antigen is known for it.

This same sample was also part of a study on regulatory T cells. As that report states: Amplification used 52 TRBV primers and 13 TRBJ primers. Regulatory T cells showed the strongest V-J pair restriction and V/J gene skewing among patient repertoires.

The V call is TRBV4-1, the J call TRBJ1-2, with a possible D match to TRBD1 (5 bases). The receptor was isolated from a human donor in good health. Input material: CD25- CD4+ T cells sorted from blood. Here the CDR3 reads CASSQIGTQANYGYTF. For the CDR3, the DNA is TGCGCCAGCAGCCAAATCGGAACACAGGCTAACTATGGCTACACCTTC.